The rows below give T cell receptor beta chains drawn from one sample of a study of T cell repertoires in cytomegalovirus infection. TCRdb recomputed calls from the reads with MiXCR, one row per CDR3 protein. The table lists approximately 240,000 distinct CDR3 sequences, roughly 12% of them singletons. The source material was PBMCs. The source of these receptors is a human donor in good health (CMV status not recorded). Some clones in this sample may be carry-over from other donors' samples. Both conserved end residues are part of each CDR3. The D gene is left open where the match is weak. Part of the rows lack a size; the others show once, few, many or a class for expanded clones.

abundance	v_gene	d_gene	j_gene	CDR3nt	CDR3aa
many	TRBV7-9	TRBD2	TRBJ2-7	TGTGCCAGCAGCTCCACCAGCGGGGGGGGCTACGAGCAGTACTTC	CASSSTSGGGYEQYF
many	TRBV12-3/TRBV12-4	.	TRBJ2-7	TGTGCCAGCAGTTTAAACCGGGTGCCTTCCCAATTC	CASSLNRVPSQF
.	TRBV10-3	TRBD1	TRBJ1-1	TGTGCCATCAGTGGATATCCGGGACAGGGAGAGACTGAAGCTTTCTTT	CAISGYPGQGETEAFF
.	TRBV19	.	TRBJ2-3	TGTGCCAGTAGTCCGAGGGAGCGGGCAGATACGCAGTATTTT	CASSPRERADTQYF
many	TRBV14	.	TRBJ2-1	TGTGCCAGCAGCCAAGGGCCGGGAGCTCCCTACAATGAGCAGTTCTTC	CASSQGPGAPYNEQFF
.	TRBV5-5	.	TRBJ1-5	TGTGCCAGCAGCTTTGGAACAGCTTATAGCAATCAGCCCCAGCATTTT	CASSFGTAYSNQPQHF
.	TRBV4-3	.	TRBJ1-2	TGCGCCAGCAGCCAAGAGTTGGGAAACTATGGCTACACCTTC	CASSQELGNYGYTF
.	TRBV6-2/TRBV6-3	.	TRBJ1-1	TGTGCCAGCAGTTATACCCCCGGGACTGAAGCTTTCTTT	CASSYTPGTEAFF
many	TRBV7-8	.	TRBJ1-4	TGTGCCAGCAGCTTAGTTCCAGGGGTTGATGAAAAACTGTTTTTT	CASSLVPGVDEKLFF
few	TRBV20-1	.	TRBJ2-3	TGCAGTGCTAGAGATGAACAGAAACCAGATACGCAGTATTTT	CSARDEQKPDTQYF
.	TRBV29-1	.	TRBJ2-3	TGCAGCGTTGAAGAGGTCAGTCCAGATACGCAGTATTTT	CSVEEVSPDTQYF
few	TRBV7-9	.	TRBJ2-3	TGTGCCGGAACCGGGACCAGAGCCACAGATACGCAGTATTTT	CAGTGTRATDTQYF
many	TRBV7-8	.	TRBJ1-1	TGTGCCAGCAGCTCCTGGGACACTGAAGCTTTCTTT	CASSSWDTEAFF
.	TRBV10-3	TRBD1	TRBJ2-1	TGTGCCATCAGTGAGTCTAGGGACAGGGAGCAGTTCTTC	CAISESRDREQFF
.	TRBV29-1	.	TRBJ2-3	TGCAGCGTCGGGACACTGGATACGCAGTATTTT	CSVGTLDTQYF
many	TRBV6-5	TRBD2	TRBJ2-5	TGTGCCAGCAGCCTGGGACTAGCTGTAAAAGAGACCCAGTACTTC	CASSLGLAVKETQYF
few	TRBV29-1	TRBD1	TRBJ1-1	TGCAGCGTCGGACAGGGGCATGACACTGAAGCTTTCTTT	CSVGQGHDTEAFF
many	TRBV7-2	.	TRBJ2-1	TGTGCCAGCAGCTTAGCTGCGGGTTTGTACAATGAGCAGTTCTTC	CASSLAAGLYNEQFF
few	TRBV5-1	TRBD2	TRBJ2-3	TGCGCCAGCAGCACCTCCGGGACTAGCGGAGGGGCAGATACGCAGTATTTT	CASSTSGTSGGADTQYF
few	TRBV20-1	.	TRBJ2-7	TGCAGTGCTACGCCCCCCGGGGCTTTCATCGAGGGGCAGTACTTC	CSATPPGAFIEGQYF
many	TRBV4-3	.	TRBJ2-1	TGCGCCAGCAGCCAAGAAGGGGGGAACTACAATGAGCAGTTCTTC	CASSQEGGNYNEQFF
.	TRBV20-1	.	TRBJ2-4	TGCAGTGCTAGATTTGATCAGGGTTTCGTAAACATTCAGTACTTC	CSARFDQGFVNIQYF
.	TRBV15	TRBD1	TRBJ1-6	TGTGCCACCAGCGGTTGGACAGGGGGCGATCGGACCTCACCCCTCCACTTT	CATSGWTGGDRTSPLHF
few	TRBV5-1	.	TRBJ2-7	TGCGCCAGCAGCTTGTGGGGGAACTACGAGCAGTACTTC	CASSLWGNYEQYF
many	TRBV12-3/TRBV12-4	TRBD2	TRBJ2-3	TGTGCCAGCAGTCCTTTAGCGGGAGGGCCCCCAGATACGCAGTATTTT	CASSPLAGGPPDTQYF
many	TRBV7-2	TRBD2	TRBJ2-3	TGTGCCAGCAGCTTAGTACGGGACTACACAGATACGCAGTATTTT	CASSLVRDYTDTQYF
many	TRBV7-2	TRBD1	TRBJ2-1	TGTGCCAGCAGCTTAGCGGGTCAGGGGGCGCGGGGTGAGCAGTTCTTC	CASSLAGQGARGEQFF
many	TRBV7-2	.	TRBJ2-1	TGTGCCAGCAGCTTCAGAGTTGGGACCCCTAAGGGGAATGAGCAGTTCTTC	CASSFRVGTPKGNEQFF
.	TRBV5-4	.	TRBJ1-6	TGTGCCAGCAGCTTGGAGGGGACCAGGCTCCACTTT	CASSLEGTRLHF
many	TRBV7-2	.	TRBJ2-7	TGTGCCAGCAGCTTAGCTAGGGAATCCGAGCAGTACTTC	CASSLARESEQYF
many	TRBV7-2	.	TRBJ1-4	TGTGCCAGCAGCCCTAACGGGGGGGGGAATGAAAAACTGTTTTTT	CASSPNGGGNEKLFF
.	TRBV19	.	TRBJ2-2	TGTGCCAGTAAAGGGGGTCGGACAGCGTACACCGGGGAGCTGTTTTTT	CASKGGRTAYTGELFF
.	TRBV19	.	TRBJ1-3	TGTGCCAGTAGTAAATCGACGGCTAGCTCTGGAAACACCATATATTTT	CASSKSTASSGNTIYF
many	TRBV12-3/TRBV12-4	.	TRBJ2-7	TGTGCCAGCAGTTTAGGTTCCGGTAGGGGGAACCACGAGCAGTACTTC	CASSLGSGRGNHEQYF
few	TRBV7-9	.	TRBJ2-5	TGTGCCAGCAGCCCCTGGGGGGGGCACGAGACCCAGTACTTC	CASSPWGGHETQYF
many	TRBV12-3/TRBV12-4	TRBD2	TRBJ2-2	TGTGCCAGCAGTCTCCAGGGACTAGTGGGTGGGGAGCTGTTTTTT	CASSLQGLVGGELFF
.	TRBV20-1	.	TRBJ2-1	TGCAGTGCTAATACCCTACACCATGAGCAGTTCTTC	CSANTLHHEQFF
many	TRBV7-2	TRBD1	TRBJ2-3	TGTGCCAGCAGCTTGACCGGGACAGAGAGCACAGATACGCAGTATTTT	CASSLTGTESTDTQYF
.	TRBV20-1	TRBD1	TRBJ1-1	TGCAGTGCCGCACAGGGGATGAACACTGAAGCTTTCTTT	CSAAQGMNTEAFF
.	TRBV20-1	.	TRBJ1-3	TGCAGTGCGAGACCGCCAGAAAGAAACACCATATATTTT	CSARPPERNTIYF
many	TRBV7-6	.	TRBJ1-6	TGTGCCAGCAGCTTAGGGGACGGAAGTAATTCACCCCTCCACTTT	CASSLGDGSNSPLHF
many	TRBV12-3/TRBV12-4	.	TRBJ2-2	TGTGCCAGCAGTTCTTCAGGACAGTTGACCGGGGAGCTGTTTTTT	CASSSSGQLTGELFF
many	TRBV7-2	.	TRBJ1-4	TGTGCCAGCAGCTTCAGCCAAGGGGAAAAACTGTTTTTT	CASSFSQGEKLFF
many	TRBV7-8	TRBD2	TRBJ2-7	TGTGCCAGCAGCTTAGTCGAGCGGGAGGGTGTAGGGCAGTACTTC	CASSLVEREGVGQYF
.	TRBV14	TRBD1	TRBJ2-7	TGTGCCAGCAGCCCGACAGGGCTGGGAGAGCAGTACTTC	CASSPTGLGEQYF
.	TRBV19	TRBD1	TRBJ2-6	TGTGCCAGTAGTCCGGAGGGAGCCACAGGGGGCAAGGGGACCAACGTCCTGACTTTC	CASSPEGATGGKGTNVLTF
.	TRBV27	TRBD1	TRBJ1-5	TGTGCCAGCAGTGACGCAGGGGGGGGTGGCAATCAGCCCCAGCATTTT	CASSDAGGGGNQPQHF
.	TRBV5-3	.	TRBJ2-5	TGTGCCAGCAGCTTTTCTAGGTCCCGAGAGACCCAGTGCTTC	CASSFSRSRETQCF